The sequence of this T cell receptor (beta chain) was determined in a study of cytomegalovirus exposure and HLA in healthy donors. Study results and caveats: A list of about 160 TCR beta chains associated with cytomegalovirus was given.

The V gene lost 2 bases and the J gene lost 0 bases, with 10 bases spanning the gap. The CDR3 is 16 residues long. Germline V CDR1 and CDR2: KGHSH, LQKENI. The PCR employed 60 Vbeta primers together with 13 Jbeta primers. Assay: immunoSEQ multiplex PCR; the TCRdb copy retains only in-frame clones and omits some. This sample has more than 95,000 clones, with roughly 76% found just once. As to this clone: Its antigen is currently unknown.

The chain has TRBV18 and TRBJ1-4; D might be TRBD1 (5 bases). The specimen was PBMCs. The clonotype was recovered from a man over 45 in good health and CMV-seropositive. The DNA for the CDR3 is TGTGCCAGCTCACCAGATATGACAGCAACTAATGAAAAACTGTTTTTT. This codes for CASSPDMTATNEKLFF.